These T cell receptor beta chains were read from a single sample in a study of blood T cell repertoires in COVID-19. Data came from immunoSEQ multiplex PCR; TCRdb stores just in-frame clones and leaves some out. The repertoire holds around 180,000 clones, with about 85% as singletons. Specimen: peripheral blood. The receptors were sampled from a woman in her 30s with active or convalescent COVID-19. Both conserved end residues are part of each CDR3. The D gene is left open where the match is weak. Not every row has a clone size; where given, it reads once, few, many or a size class.

cdr3_aa cdr3_nt d_call j_call clone_size v_call
CASSFFGGDTQYF TGTGCCAGCAGTTTCTTCGGAGGGGATACGCAGTATTTT - TRBJ2-3 once TRBV28
CASSLALSGYGYTF TGTGCCAGCAGCTTAGCGCTTTCAGGGTATGGCTACACCTTC - TRBJ1-2 - TRBV7-9
CASSQDRAYGYTF TGCGCCAGCAGCCAAGACAGGGCCTATGGCTACACCTTC - TRBJ1-2 - TRBV4-1
CAWSGGGLNYGYTF TGTGCCTGGAGTGGAGGGGGTTTGAACTATGGCTACACCTTC - TRBJ1-2 - TRBV30
CASSQGALGMGQYF TGTGCCAGCAGTCAGGGGGCGCTGGGGATGGGGCAGTATTTT TRBD1 TRBJ2-3 - TRBV28
CASSSRSVAGGYTF TGTGCCAGCAGCTCCCGAAGTGTCGCGGGAGGCTACACCTTC - TRBJ1-2 - TRBV28
CASSSGTGGGELFF TGTGCCAGCAGCTCCGGGACAGGAGGCGGGGAGCTGTTTTTT TRBD1 TRBJ2-2 - TRBV5-5
CASSRLAGAPAYEQYF TGTGCCAGCAGTAGACTAGCGGGAGCGCCCGCCTACGAGCAGTACTTC TRBD2 TRBJ2-7 - TRBV3-1/TRBV3-2
CASRRTGQETQYF TGTGCCAGCAGAAGGACAGGGCAAGAGACCCAGTACTTC TRBD1 TRBJ2-5 - TRBV6-5
CAISDPSTSGGYNEQFF TGTGCCATCAGTGACCCCTCCACTAGCGGGGGGTACAATGAGCAGTTCTTC TRBD2 TRBJ2-1 - TRBV10-3
CASSQAGTSGFYEQYF TGTGCCAGCAGCCAAGCCGGGACTAGCGGATTCTACGAGCAGTACTTC TRBD2 TRBJ2-7 - TRBV14
CASSQGQGAPTSNYGYTF TGTGCCAGCAGCCAGGGACAGGGGGCCCCTACCTCCAACTATGGCTACACCTTC TRBD1 TRBJ1-2 - TRBV13
CASSVTGGTTEAFF TGCGCCAGCAGTGTGACAGGGGGAACCACTGAAGCTTTCTTT TRBD1 TRBJ1-1 few TRBV10-1
CASRQGNQPQHF TGTGCCAGTCGGCAGGGCAATCAGCCCCAGCATTTT - TRBJ1-5 - TRBV19
CASSDGVSGYTF TGTGCCAGTAGTGACGGGGTGAGTGGCTACACCTTC - TRBJ1-2 - TRBV19
CASSYSRQGINEQFF TGTGCCAGCAGTTACTCGAGGCAGGGCATCAATGAGCAGTTCTTC - TRBJ2-1 - TRBV6-5
CASSFGTDGQPQHF TGTGCCAGCAGTTTCGGGACAGACGGTCAGCCCCAGCATTTT TRBD1 TRBJ1-5 - TRBV28
CASSSLRDRGEYGYTF TGTGCCAGCAGCTCTCTTCGGGACAGGGGGGAGTATGGCTACACCTTC TRBD1 TRBJ1-2 - TRBV5-6
CASRDYPSYEQYF TGTGCCAGTAGGGACTATCCTTCCTACGAGCAGTACTTC TRBD2 TRBJ2-7 few TRBV5-4
CASSFRQGFPYNEQFF TGTGCCAGCAGTTTTAGACAGGGTTTCCCATACAATGAGCAGTTCTTC TRBD1 TRBJ2-1 few TRBV28
CASSEARAAEAFF TGCGCCAGCAGTGAAGCCAGGGCTGCTGAAGCTTTCTTT - TRBJ1-1 - TRBV10-2
CAISESSLSSYNEQFF TGTGCCATCAGTGAGTCTTCGCTAAGCTCCTACAATGAGCAGTTCTTC - TRBJ2-1 - TRBV10-3
CASSTYRESKNIQYF TGTGCCAGCAGTACCTACAGAGAGAGCAAAAACATTCAGTACTTC - TRBJ2-4 - TRBV6-6
CANGDRGSNYGYTF TGTGCCAATGGAGACAGGGGTAGTAACTATGGCTACACCTTC TRBD1 TRBJ1-2 - TRBV10-3
CASSPEGTRMSDTQYF TGTGCCAGCAGTCCTGAAGGGACTAGGATGAGTGATACGCAGTATTTT TRBD2 TRBJ2-3 - TRBV28